Presented here are 26 T cell receptor beta chains from one specimen sequenced in a study of blood T cells in healthy people across ages. Primers used in a second PCR of about 6 to 12 cycles were a sample-barcoded 5' primer and a J-beta primer mix. TCRdb processed the 5' RACE reads anew with MiXCR; each CDR3 protein has one entry. The sample yields some 1.6 million distinct CDR3 sequences, 30% to 35% seen once. The specimen sequenced was blood. These receptors all stem from a woman in her twenties or thirties in good health.

This clonotype was counted many times. CDR3 nucleotides: TGCAGTGCCGATAACCGAGATAACTATGGCTACACCTTC. It translates to CSADNRDNYGYTF. The rearrangement uses TRBV20-1 and TRBJ1-2, with unresolved D. This CDR3 spans 13 amino acids. CDR1 is DFQATT, CDR2 SNEGSKA, per germline (reference sequence). Trimming removed 6 bases from V and 1 base from J, with 12 bases in between.

CDR3 bases: TGTGCCATCAGTAACCGGGGGACCCAGTACTTC. It codes for CAISNRGTQYF. V is TRBV10-3 and J is TRBJ2-7; a possible D gene is TRBD2 (5 bases). The DNA end favors TRBJ2-5, so the J call may be wrong. In germline, CDR1 is ENHRY, CDR2 SYGVKD. This CDR3 is 11 amino acids long.

This clonotype was seen a few times. V and J are TRBV20-1 and TRBJ2-7; D is uncertain. This CDR3 is built from 15 residues. CDR1 and CDR2 (germline): DFQATT, SNEGSKA (reference sequence). V gave up 1 base and J gave up 0 bases, with 13 bases separating them. The CDR3 reads CSARVDGISSYEQYF. The CDR3 bases are TGCAGTGCTAGAGTAGACGGAATAAGCTCCTACGAGCAGTACTTC.

The V call is TRBV4-1, the J call TRBJ1-2; D is ambiguous. The V gene lost 4 bases and the J gene lost 3 bases, with 15 bases spanning the gap. Germline values: CDR1 MGHRA, CDR2 YSYEKL. The CDR3 sequence is 15 residues long. In nucleotides, the CDR3 is TGCGCCAGCAGCCGAACCCGGGAGGGTGACTATGGCTACACCTTC. Its protein product is CASSRTREGDYGYTF.

This chain connects TRBV14 to TRBJ2-7; 8 positions match TRBD2. Germline values: CDR1 SGHDN, CDR2 FVKESK. The junction had 12 bases not matched to a gene; V was cut back by 4 bases and J by 1 base. This CDR3 is 17 amino acids long. CDR3 sequence: CASSRIDGGADSYEQYF. The CDR3 bases are TGTGCCAGCAGCCGAATAGACGGGGGGGCCGATTCCTACGAGCAGTACTTC.

This chain uses TRBV12-3 or TRBV12-4 with TRBJ2-1, with TRBD2 identical over 8 bases. The CDR3 length is 16 residues. The V gene end was trimmed by 1 base and the J gene end by 1 base; junction bases not matched to a gene: 3. In nucleotides, the CDR3 is TGTGCCAGCAGTTTAGGCGGGAGGTTTTCCTACAATGAGCAGTTCTTC. Protein sequence: CASSLGGRFSYNEQFF.

The chain's CDR3 is CSARDPRELNTEAFF. The CDR3 coding sequence is TGCAGTGCTAGAGATCCACGGGAATTGAACACTGAAGCTTTCTTT. The V call is TRBV20-1, the J call TRBJ1-1, with unresolved D. The CDR3 has 15 amino acids. CDR1 is DFQATT and CDR2 is SNEGSKA in the germline V gene (reference sequence). The V end was cut by 0 bases, the J end by 0 bases, with 11 bases between.

This clonotype has a handful of counts. The chain carries TRBV7-8 and TRBJ2-1; D possibly corresponds to TRBD2 (5 bases). Trimming pared 5 bases from V and 4 bases from J, leaving 27 bases between. Germline V gene data show CDR1 as SGHVS and CDR2 as FQNEAQ. The CDR3 extends over 19 amino acids. Written as DNA, the CDR3 is TGTGCCAGCAGCCTCTTGCGGGTAGCACGGGCGCCGCATTACAATGAGCAGTTCTTC. The encoded protein is CASSLLRVARAPHYNEQFF.

The V and J genes are TRBV27 and TRBJ1-4; TRBD1 agrees at 9 bases. Germline CDR1 and CDR2: MNHEY and SMNVEV (reference sequence). Trimming removed 2 bases from V and 7 bases from J; junction bases left unmatched: 8. CDR3 length: 16 residues. The CDR3 DNA reads TGTGCCAGCAGTTTAATGCCCGGGACAGGGAGTGAAAAACTGTTTTTT. It translates to CASSLMPGTGSEKLFF. The entire variable domain, with the rest obtained from reference TRBV27 and TRBJ1-4, is as follows: EAQVTQNPRYLITVTGKKLTVTCSQNMNHEYMSWYRQDPGLGLRQIYYSMNVEVTDKGDVPEGYKVSRKEKRNFPLILESPSPNQTSLYFCASSLMPGTGSEKLFFGSGTQLSVL.

This clonotype was seen a few times. This chain connects TRBV27 to TRBJ2-7; no clear D gene. The CDR3 spans 14 residues. Germline CDR1 reads MNHEY; CDR2 reads SMNVEV (reference sequence). V gave up 7 bases and J gave up 2 bases, with 15 bases separating them. The CDR3 is CASNPGTKPYEQYF. For the CDR3, the DNA is TGTGCCAGCAACCCCGGAACAAAGCCCTACGAGCAGTACTTC.

This chain links TRBV7-9 with TRBJ2-7; 10 bases align to TRBD1. This CDR3 spans 15 amino acids. Germline lookup yields CDR1 SEHNR and CDR2 FQNEAQ (reference sequence). The J segment lost 6 bases and the V segment lost 5 bases, leaving 10 bases of the junction unmatched. CDR3 nucleotides: TGTGCCAGCAGCCCCTTGACCGGGACAGGGGTCGAGCAGTACTTC. Amino acids: CASSPLTGTGVEQYF.

This clonotype was observed many times. The V and J genes are TRBV29-1 and TRBJ2-6; D possibly corresponds to TRBD1 (6 bases). The CDR3 is made up of 14 amino acids. Per the germline V gene, CDR1 is SQVTM and CDR2 is ANQGSEA. Trimming pared 6 bases from V and 2 bases from J, leaving 11 bases between. The CDR3 coding sequence is TGCAGCGTGGAACAGGGCCCTGGGGCCAACGTCCTGACTTTC. Translated, it gives CSVEQGPGANVLTF. The full variable domain, with the rest looked up from reference TRBV29-1 and TRBJ2-6, is SAVISQKPSRDICQRGTSLTIQCQVDSQVTMMFWYRQQPGQSLTLIATANQGSEATYESGFVIDKFPISRPNLTFSTLTVSNMSPEDSSIYLCSVEQGPGANVLTFGAGSRLTVL.

This clonotype was detected a few times. This rearrangement joins TRBV6-1 to TRBJ2-7; 7 nucleotides line up with TRBD2. The CDR3 is 14 amino acids. V lost 7 bases and J lost 2; bases outside the gene matches: 8. Germline CDR1 is MNHNS and CDR2 is SASEGT. This CDR3 reads CASTSRGRAYEQYF. CDR3 DNA sequence: TGTGCCAGCACCTCGCGGGGGAGGGCCTACGAGCAGTACTTC.

As regards this clonotype: One base away lies a much larger clone, so this may be a sequencing read error. The V call is TRBV6-6, the J call TRBJ2-7; 8 bases are shared with TRBD1. Germline values: CDR1 MNHNY, CDR2 SVGAGI (reference sequence). J was trimmed by 4 bases and V by 5 bases; bases with no gene match: 10. The CDR3 runs 15 residues. DNA for the CDR3: TGTGCCAGCAGTAAAACCAGGACAGGGTATTACGAGCAGTACTTC. This codes for CASSKTRTGYYEQYF.

The chain's CDR3 is CSVDRGQGHYGYTF. The CDR3 DNA sequence: TGCAGCGTTGATAGGGGACAGGGCCACTATGGCTACACCTTC. J is TRBJ1-2 and V is TRBV29-1; 9 bases agree with TRBD1. The CDR3 runs 14 residues. Unmatched junction bases numbered 5, after V lost 3 bases and J lost 3 bases. Germline CDR1 is SQVTM and CDR2 is ANQGSEA.

This clonotype was found a few times. The rearrangement uses TRBV20-1 and TRBJ1-2; D remains ambiguous. The V end lost 1 base, the J end lost 4 bases, and 16 bases lay between the germline ends. Germline values: CDR1 DFQATT, CDR2 SNEGSKA (reference sequence). The CDR3 has 15 amino acids. CDR3 in DNA: TGCAGTGCTAGAGGAGGGCAGGTTTACTTCTATGGCTACACCTTC. Its protein product is CSARGGQVYFYGYTF.

The V and J genes are TRBV5-5 and TRBJ2-7, with 7 bases that match TRBD1. This CDR3 is built from 15 residues. Germline V gene sequence: CDR1 SGHKS, CDR2 YYEKEE (reference sequence). With V trimmed by 3 bases and J by 5 bases, 11 bases remained unmatched. CDR3 sequence reads: CASSSFANGQDEQYF. Written as DNA, the CDR3 is TGTGCCAGCAGCTCATTCGCAAACGGACAGGACGAGCAGTACTTC.

This clonotype was detected ten times or more. V usage is TRBV20-1 and J usage is TRBJ2-1; the match to TRBD1 covers 9 bases. This CDR3 is 16 amino acids long. The trim removed 2 bases at V and 6 bases at J, leaving 11 bases unmatched. Looked up from germline, CDR1 is DFQATT and CDR2 is SNEGSKA (reference sequence). CDR3 nucleotide sequence: TGCAGTGCTAGACCGTTAACAGGGGGCTCGGGCAATGAGCAGTTCTTC. Protein: CSARPLTGGSGNEQFF.

The chain links TRBV2 to TRBJ2-5; D uncertain. V was pared by 7 bases and J by 1 base, with 16 bases between. Germline V lookup: CDR1 SNHLY, CDR2 FYNNEI. The CDR3 has 15 amino acids. CDR3 loop: CASTQMDLGQETQYF. Written as DNA, the CDR3 is TGTGCCAGCACCCAGATGGATTTGGGCCAAGAGACCCAGTACTTC.

This clonotype was seen at least ten times. The gene calls are TRBV7-2 and TRBJ2-1, with no clear D. Germline assignment: CDR1 SGHTA and CDR2 FQGNSA. V was trimmed by 0 bases and J by 0 bases, leaving 9 bases between them. This CDR3 spans 16 amino acids. DNA of the CDR3: TGTGCCAGCAGCTTAGCGGCAGACGGCTCCTACAATGAGCAGTTCTTC. This gives the protein CASSLAADGSYNEQFF. The variable domain in full, completed from reference TRBV7-2 and TRBJ2-1, reads GAGVSQSPSNKVTEKGKDVELRCDPISGHTALYWYRQSLGQGLEFLIYFQGNSAPDKSGLPSDRFSAERTGGSVSTLTIQRTQQEDSAVYLCASSLAADGSYNEQFFGPGTRLTVL.

Remarks on this clonotype: No conserved phenylalanine or tryptophan ends this CDR3, so it is likely a read error. The chain couples TRBV28 to TRBJ2-7; D is possibly TRBD1 (6 bases). Trimming left V 6 bases short and J 0 bases short, with 18 bases between. The CDR3 totals 16 residues. The germline gives CDR1 MDHEN, CDR2 SYDVKM. This chain's CDR3 is CASSLYYEGDSYEQYC. The CDR3 coding sequence is TGTGCCAGCAGCCTTTATTACGAGGGGGACTCCTACGAGCAGTACTGC.

The chain employs TRBV28 and TRBJ2-1, with 11 positions matching TRBD2. J gave up 6 bases and V 5 bases, and 3 bases lay outside the gene matches. The CDR3 totals 14 residues. Germline V CDR1 and CDR2: MDHEN, SYDVKM. CDR3 DNA: TGTGCCAGCAGTCTGACTAGCGGGGCCAATGAGCAGTTCTTC. Translated, it gives CASSLTSGANEQFF.

This clonotype was picked up a small number of times. The chain has TRBV7-2 and TRBJ1-2; D not certain. The CDR3 is 14 residues long. CDR1 is SGHTA and CDR2 is FQGNSA in the germline V gene. The germline V and J ends were trimmed by 0 bases and 2 bases, with 7 bases remaining between them. CDR3 DNA sequence: TGTGCCAGCAGCTTAGCCAGTACGAACTATGGCTACACCTTC. Translation gives CASSLASTNYGYTF.

CDR3 residues: CSARVRGTSYNEQFF. DNA of the CDR3: TGCAGTGCTAGGGTACGTGGGACATCATACAATGAGCAGTTCTTC. The V gene is TRBV20-1, the J gene TRBJ2-1; a weak D match, TRBD1 (6 bases). The germline V gene encodes CDR1 DFQATT and CDR2 SNEGSKA (reference sequence). This CDR3 comprises 15 residues. The V and J ends lost 3 bases and 4 bases respectively, with 16 bases between them.

This clonotype was detected many times. The CDR3 protein is CASSASGRIHGDEQFF. In nucleotides, the CDR3 is TGTGCCAGCAGCGCGTCGGGGCGGATCCACGGGGATGAGCAGTTCTTC. The chain recombines TRBV11-2 with TRBJ2-1; the D gene could be TRBD1 or TRBD2 (5 bases each). The CDR3 contains 16 residues. V gave up 5 bases and J gave up 8 bases, with 22 bases separating them. Germline-derived CDR1 and CDR2 are SGHAT and FQNNGV. Full variable domain (rest looked up from reference TRBV11-2 and TRBJ2-1): EAGVAQSPRYKIIEKRQSVAFWCNPISGHATLYWYQQILGQGPKLLIQFQNNGVVDDSQLPKDRFSAERLKGVDSTLKIQPAKLEDSAVYLCASSASGRIHGDEQFFGPGTRLTVL.

The chain has TRBV6-6 and TRBJ1-1; D is unresolved. Germline loops: CDR1 MNHNY, CDR2 SVGAGI (reference sequence). The CDR3 extends over 12 amino acids. Trimming took off 2 bases at V and 1 base at J, with 2 bases between the two ends. CDR3 coding DNA: TGTGCCAGCAGTTACCCGAACACTGAAGCTTTCTTT. Amino acid sequence: CASSYPNTEAFF.